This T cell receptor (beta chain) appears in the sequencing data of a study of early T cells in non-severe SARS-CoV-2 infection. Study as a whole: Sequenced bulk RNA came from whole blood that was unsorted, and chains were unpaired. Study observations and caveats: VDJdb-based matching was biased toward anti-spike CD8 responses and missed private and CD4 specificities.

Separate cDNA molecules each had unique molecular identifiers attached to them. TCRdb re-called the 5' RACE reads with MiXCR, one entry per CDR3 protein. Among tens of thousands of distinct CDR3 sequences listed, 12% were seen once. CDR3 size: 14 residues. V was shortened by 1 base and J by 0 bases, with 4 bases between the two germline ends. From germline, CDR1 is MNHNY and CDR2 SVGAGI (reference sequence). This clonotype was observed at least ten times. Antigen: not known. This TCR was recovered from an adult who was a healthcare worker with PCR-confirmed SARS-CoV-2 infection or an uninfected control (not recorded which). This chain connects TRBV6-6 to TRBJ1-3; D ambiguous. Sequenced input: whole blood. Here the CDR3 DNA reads TGTGCCAGCAGTTACTGGGGCTCTGGAAACACCATATATTTT. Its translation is CASSYWGSGNTIYF.